The T cell receptor beta chain under discussion was sequenced for a study of blood T cell repertoires in COVID-19 (dated by TCRdb to 2018 to 2021). For context, the study as a whole: Collaborator samples came from the United States, Italy and Spain and covered acute and convalescent phases of COVID-19. The material from the prospective study consisted of cDNA or gDNA derived from T cells, B-cell-depleted T cells, or PBMCs. Subjects who had been exposed to COVID-19, were actively infected with it, or had recovered from it provided the deeply sampled blood TCRbeta repertoires that made up the dataset. The repertoires were made available in a free public database intended to serve as a resource for research on the immune response to SARS-CoV-2. Samples came from the ongoing ImmuneRACE study (first 160 participants) plus 1,254 subjects from 6 global collaborators. The sample metadata nearly always contained a de-identified subject ID, COVID-19 status, age in years and sex. Where available, HLA class I and class II types were obtained from metadata supplied by the sample provider rather than from assay-based typing. Summary of the overall study and its limitations: How much clinical and demographic metadata was included differed by source and by participant, and the metadata was provided uncurated.

This clone was seen a single time. It has no known antigen specificity. Base qualities are not at hand, and no much larger clone is one base apart. TCRbeta CDR3 regions were amplified from genomic DNA using the immunoSEQ Assay, a bias-controlled multiplex PCR. Processing in the source paper ran as follows. The number of nucleated cells in each sample was estimated from the amplification of reference gene primers within the assay. To quantify the absolute abundance of each unique TCRbeta CDR3 rearrangement, sequence reads were collapsed and filtered. For each sample, productive Simpson clonality was calculated as the square root of Simpson's diversity index across productive rearrangements. What TCRdb holds here is the immuneACCESS table cut down to in-frame rearrangements. Part of the clones is not present; checked against another copy, under half of the missing clones reflect an unresolved V gene, and the others are unexplained. That table furnishes V, J and clone size, whereas the DNA furnished D and trimming. In this sample the table shows roughly 200,000 clones, more than 70% of which occur a single time. Just under 8.5% of the sample belongs to the ten largest clones.

Each collaborating institution followed its own protocols to collect whole blood in K2EDTA tubes. Collaborator samples were shipped for TCRbeta analysis as frozen whole blood, isolated PBMCs, or DNA extracted from either sample type. V sheds 8 bases and J sheds 8 bases, leaving 18 bases between their ends. The germline V gene (reference sequence) provides CDR1 LGHDT and CDR2 YNNKEL. The cysteine opens and the phenylalanine closes a CDR3 of 14 amino acids. Of all the DNA, just the CDR3 is kept, 42 bases in frame from base 1. Here the chain combines TRBV3-1 (or the pseudogene TRBV3-2) and TRBJ1-4; tentative D gene TRBD1, with 6 bases matching. The sample taken for sequencing was peripheral blood. This TCR was recovered from a woman aged 60-70 years with acute or convalescent COVID-19. The CDR3 has the sequence CASGLTGFGEKLFF. The nucleotides read TGTGCCAGCGGACTTACAGGGTTTGGAGAAAAACTGTTTTTT.